This is a list of T cell receptor beta chains from one sample in a study of T-cell memory formation after mild COVID-19. TCRdb processed the 5' RACE reads anew with MiXCR; each CDR3 protein has one entry. This sample has fewer than 650,000 distinct CDR3 sequences; about 22% occur once, and the top ten carry under 8.5%. The sample taken for sequencing was PBMCs or a T cell subset sorted from them (not recorded which). The receptors come from an adult woman who had mild COVID-19 (a few samples of this study predate the infection). Cell type and time point are not known. The CDR3 runs from the conserved cysteine through the conserved F or W. The order of the fields is J gene, clone size, V gene, D gene, CDR3 protein, CDR3 DNA. D genes are given only for firm matches. Not all rows give a size; the values are once, few, many and, for expanded clones, a class.

TRBJ2-7 NA TRBV30 TRBD2 CAWKAGLMYEQYF TGTGCCTGGAAAGCGGGACTGATGTACGAGCAGTACTTC
TRBJ1-2 few TRBV7-2 NA CASSSGTLPNYGYTF TGTGCCAGCAGCTCCGGGACCCTCCCTAACTATGGCTACACCTTC
TRBJ2-1 few TRBV19 TRBD2 CASRPGLAGGLRHNEQFF TGTGCCAGTAGGCCCGGACTAGCGGGAGGCCTCCGACACAATGAGCAGTTCTTC
TRBJ1-3 few TRBV6-5 NA CASSYGWGAGNTIYF TGTGCCAGCAGTTACGGGTGGGGGGCTGGAAACACCATATATTTT
TRBJ2-7 NA TRBV7-2 TRBD2 CASSALAGDEQYF TGTGCCAGCAGCGCACTAGCGGGAGATGAGCAGTACTTC
TRBJ2-1 few TRBV5-1 TRBD2 CASSSGGRLGNEQFF TGCGCCAGCAGCTCTGGCGGGAGGCTGGGCAATGAGCAGTTCTTC
TRBJ2-7 few TRBV6-4 NA CASSVDSGAPYEQYF TGTGCCAGCAGTGTCGATTCGGGGGCACCCTACGAGCAGTACTTC
TRBJ2-2 NA TRBV7-3 NA CASSLVTRESAGELFF TGTGCCAGCAGCTTAGTTACCCGGGAGTCGGCCGGGGAGCTGTTTTTT
TRBJ2-3 NA TRBV5-6 NA CASSLGRGPKYF TGTGCCAGCAGCTTGGGCAGGGGCCCAAAGTATTTT
TRBJ2-2 NA TRBV30 NA CAWNAGMAGELFF TGTGCCTGGAACGCAGGGATGGCCGGGGAGCTGTTTTTT
TRBJ2-7 few TRBV5-6 NA CASSDTLRPVLDEQYF TGTGCCAGCAGCGATACGCTACGCCCTGTATTGGACGAGCAGTACTTC
TRBJ2-7 NA TRBV19 TRBD1 CASSLSHRGGYEQYF TGTGCCAGTAGTCTCTCCCACAGGGGCGGCTACGAGCAGTACTTC
TRBJ1-2 NA TRBV5-4 TRBD1 CASSSGQGLGPSYGYTF TGTGCCAGCAGCTCAGGACAGGGTCTTGGTCCCAGCTATGGCTACACCTTC
TRBJ2-3 many TRBV18 NA CASSTEGTSDTQYF TGTGCCAGCTCTACGGAGGGGACTTCGGATACGCAGTATTTT
TRBJ1-1 NA TRBV12-3/TRBV12-4 NA CASSIGSTEAFF TGTGCCAGCAGCATAGGTAGCACTGAAGCTTTCTTT
TRBJ1-6 NA TRBV30 NA CAWSVMVGSGSPLHF TGTGCCTGGAGTGTAATGGTGGGCAGTGGGTCACCCCTCCACTTT
TRBJ2-3 NA TRBV6-5 NA CASSSLPEGRGTDTQYF TGTGCCAGCAGTTCACTACCCGAGGGTCGAGGCACAGATACGCAGTATTTT
TRBJ2-1 NA TRBV7-9 NA CASSPRVTGSSYNEQFF TGTGCCAGCAGCCCGAGGGTTACAGGTAGCTCCTACAATGAGCAGTTCTTC
TRBJ2-7 few TRBV2 TRBD2 CAYSGTSGNYEQYF TGTGCCTACTCCGGGACTAGCGGGAACTACGAGCAGTACTTC
TRBJ2-7 NA TRBV29-1 TRBD2 CSVGEGPYEQYF TGCAGCGTTGGGGAGGGACCCTACGAGCAGTACTTC
TRBJ1-1 NA TRBV12-3/TRBV12-4 NA CASSFQAVNTEAFF TGTGCCAGCAGTTTTCAGGCAGTGAACACTGAAGCTTTCTTT
TRBJ1-5 NA TRBV2 TRBD1 CASSGTGKGNQPQHF TGTGCCAGCAGTGGGACAGGGAAAGGCAATCAGCCCCAGCATTTT
TRBJ2-7 NA TRBV7-8 TRBD2 CASSLAHPGLAAYEQYF TGTGCCAGCAGCTTAGCCCACCCGGGACTAGCGGCCTACGAGCAGTACTTC
TRBJ1-2 NA TRBV5-6 NA CASSSYTGSNYGYTF TGTGCCAGCAGCTCCTATACAGGGTCTAACTATGGCTACACCTTC
TRBJ1-1 few TRBV5-1 NA CASSLRSTEAFF TGCGCCAGCAGCTTACGGTCCACTGAAGCTTTCTTT
TRBJ1-5 NA TRBV7-6 TRBD1 CASSPLAQGEPQHF TGTGCCAGCAGCCCCCTGGCCCAGGGGGAGCCCCAGCATTTT
TRBJ1-2 NA TRBV6-5 NA CASSYSIEGPGGYTF TGTGCCAGCAGTTACTCGATTGAGGGCCCTGGGGGCTACACCTTC
TRBJ2-1 few TRBV12-3/TRBV12-4 TRBD2 CASKLAGWPGNEQFF TGTGCCAGCAAACTAGCGGGTTGGCCCGGAAATGAGCAGTTCTTC
TRBJ1-2 NA TRBV24-1 NA CATSDASRGSLGYTF TGTGCCACCAGTGACGCTTCGCGGGGGTCGCTGGGCTACACCTTC
TRBJ1-1 NA TRBV5-5 TRBD1 CASRQGFMNTEAFF TGTGCCAGCCGACAGGGTTTCATGAACACTGAAGCTTTCTTT
TRBJ2-3 NA TRBV12-3/TRBV12-4 TRBD2 CASSFPGGTGTDTQYF TGTGCCAGCAGTTTCCCGGGAGGGACGGGCACAGATACGCAGTATTTT
TRBJ2-1 few TRBV6-4 NA CASSDSKRGEQFF TGTGCCAGCAGTGACTCGAAACGGGGGGAGCAGTTCTTC
TRBJ2-1 many TRBV30 TRBD2 CAWTSGGANEQFF TGTGCCTGGACGAGCGGGGGGGCCAATGAGCAGTTCTTC
TRBJ1-2 few TRBV14 NA CASSRSQEFYGYTF TGTGCCAGCAGTCGATCTCAGGAGTTCTATGGCTACACCTTC
TRBJ2-3 few TRBV10-3 NA CAISASDHTQYF TGTGCCATCAGTGCATCCGATCATACGCAGTATTTT
TRBJ2-3 NA TRBV7-6 NA CASSLWLETDTQYF TGTGCCAGCAGCTTATGGTTAGAAACAGATACGCAGTATTTT
TRBJ2-7 few TRBV24-1 NA CATSDGVRVEQYF TGTGCCACCAGTGACGGAGTCCGGGTCGAGCAGTACTTC
TRBJ2-1 few TRBV12-3/TRBV12-4 NA CASSRGSTNSIRDEQFF TGTGCCAGCAGTCGAGGGTCGACGAATTCGATACGAGATGAGCAGTTCTTC
TRBJ2-1 NA TRBV6-5 NA CASISSRRSSYNEQFF TGTGCCAGCATAAGCAGTCGACGGAGCTCCTACAATGAGCAGTTCTTC
TRBJ1-2 NA TRBV30 NA CASERAGGANYGYTF TGTGCCTCCGAGAGGGCTGGGGGCGCTAACTATGGCTACACCTTC
TRBJ2-3 few TRBV5-1 TRBD1 CASSRTGVDTQYF TGCGCCAGCAGCAGGACAGGGGTGGATACGCAGTATTTT
TRBJ1-1 NA TRBV6-5 NA CASSSGTTTSNTEAFF TGTGCCAGCAGTTCCGGGACAACTACTTCGAACACTGAAGCTTTCTTT
TRBJ2-1 NA TRBV7-3 TRBD2 CASSWGLAGDEQFF TGTGCCAGCAGCTGGGGACTAGCGGGCGATGAGCAGTTCTTC
TRBJ1-2 few TRBV5-1 NA CASATFGGVYGYTF TGCGCCAGCGCTACCTTCGGGGGTGTCTATGGCTACACCTTC
TRBJ1-1 few TRBV15 TRBD1 CATSRDHGQGVGTEAFF TGTGCCACCAGCAGAGACCACGGACAGGGGGTGGGCACTGAAGCTTTCTTT
TRBJ1-1 NA TRBV6-5 NA CASSTPEGTPQGEAFF TGTGCCAGCAGTACCCCGGAGGGAACCCCCCAAGGTGAAGCTTTCTTT
TRBJ2-7 few TRBV5-1 NA CASSSIPTGQHYEQYF TGCGCCAGCAGCTCTATCCCTACTGGACAGCACTACGAGCAGTACTTC
TRBJ2-1 NA TRBV12-3/TRBV12-4 NA CASSLEHKPRNEQFF TGTGCCAGCAGTTTAGAGCATAAGCCCCGCAATGAGCAGTTCTTC
TRBJ2-7 NA TRBV6-2/TRBV6-3 TRBD2 CASRGTSGYYEQYF TGTGCCAGCAGGGGGACTAGCGGATACTACGAGCAGTACTTC
TRBJ2-5 NA TRBV12-3/TRBV12-4 NA CASSYREAGETQYF TGTGCCAGCAGTTATAGGGAGGCTGGGGAGACCCAGTACTTC
TRBJ2-7 many TRBV7-2 NA CASSLAGVSSYEQYF TGTGCCAGCAGCTTAGCCGGGGTCAGCTCCTACGAGCAGTACTTC